The rows below give T cell receptor beta chains drawn from one sample of a study of blood T cells in healthy people across ages. TCRdb reanalysed the 5' RACE reads using MiXCR and keeps one entry per CDR3 protein. The table lists hundreds of thousands of distinct CDR3 sequences, roughly 43% of them singletons. The sequenced material came from blood. These receptors came from a man aged 80 or over in good health. Both conserved end residues are part of each CDR3. Fields, in order: J gene, V gene, CDR3 protein.

TRBJ1-1,TRBV29-1,CSVEGRTGTPNTEAFF
TRBJ2-1,TRBV20-1,CSARATSGGLSYNEQFF
TRBJ2-1,TRBV5-1,CASSLTGVLNEQFF
TRBJ2-6,TRBV11-2,CASSPSRRGGQLAPGANVLTF
.,TRBV4-1,CASSHGREDIQYF
TRBJ1-1,TRBV16,CASSATLGDTEAFF
TRBJ2-7,TRBV28,CAGSPTSGLHEQYF
TRBJ2-3,TRBV5-5,CASSLAPGRTTDTQYF
TRBJ2-7,TRBV7-9,CASSLATDLRRDSHEQYF
TRBJ2-1,TRBV27,CASSLGAPYNEQFF
TRBJ2-1,TRBV5-1,CASSLGLAGSYNEQFF
TRBJ2-3,TRBV7-6,CASSLGGQPSTDTQYF
TRBJ2-1,TRBV7-7,CASSLVWGDEQFF
TRBJ2-3,TRBV9,CASSFSQRGTDTQYF
TRBJ2-7,TRBV2,CASKTSGRASEQYF
TRBJ2-5,TRBV6-1,CASRRLAGAQSQETQYF
TRBJ2-5,TRBV6-2/TRBV6-3,CASSGPRDSQETQYF
TRBJ2-7,TRBV6-2/TRBV6-3,CASSYQPQGEQYF
TRBJ2-1,TRBV6-2/TRBV6-3,CASSTLWVAGVNEQFF
TRBJ2-7,TRBV2,CATKGTSYYEQYF
TRBJ2-7,TRBV5-1,CASSPAGKTYEQYF
TRBJ2-3,TRBV9,CASSVALGQSTDTQYF
TRBJ2-5,TRBV18,CASSSQRRVATQYF
TRBJ2-7,TRBV20-1,CSAWGGGSGSYEQYF
TRBJ2-3,TRBV6-2/TRBV6-3,CATDRRGATDTQYF
TRBJ2-3,TRBV27,CASGLDRDSTDTQYF
TRBJ1-1,TRBV5-1,CASSSGDGNTEAFF
TRBJ1-2,TRBV20-1,CWPMISYTF
TRBJ1-1,TRBV29-1,CSVGSYEAFF
TRBJ2-1,TRBV7-2,CASSLGQGGQFF
.,TRBV12-3/TRBV12-4,CASSQLVGSYSEQYF
TRBJ1-2,TRBV5-1,CASSVTDYGYTF
TRBJ2-3,TRBV5-4,CASSGTSGLNTDTQYF
TRBJ2-7,TRBV20-1,CSTRDTGTGDYYEQYF
TRBJ2-1,TRBV18,CASSPPGLTSYNEQFF
TRBJ2-1,TRBV5-5,CASSPTGVSYNEQFF
TRBJ1-4,TRBV5-5,CASSSSSTNEKLFF
TRBJ2-2,TRBV7-2,CASNPGGTGELFF
TRBJ2-2,TRBV7-9,CASSPWTGNTGELFF
TRBJ2-5,TRBV4-1,CASSQQGIQETQYF
TRBJ1-2,TRBV6-6,CASSLTDTYGYTF
.,TRBV14,CASSWGLANRGTQYF
TRBJ2-4,TRBV7-2,CASSRVGDRSVKNIQYF
TRBJ1-4,TRBV18,CASSPRIVTTNEKLFF
TRBJ2-3,TRBV2,CASSEDRGTQYF
TRBJ2-1,TRBV30,CAWSGAGQETQFF
TRBJ2-1,TRBV7-2,CASSPQGRYNEQFF
TRBJ2-2,TRBV20-1,CSARADRVNTGELFF
TRBJ1-2,TRBV6-2/TRBV6-3,CASSRDGDLQGNYGCTF
TRBJ2-1,TRBV4-3,CASSQGGGSDEQFF
TRBJ1-2,TRBV7-9,CASSHQRGQGIGYTF
TRBJ2-5,TRBV6-2/TRBV6-3,CASTSRGRGGETQYF
TRBJ2-7,TRBV10-3,CATQTEPTFSYEQYF
TRBJ2-7,TRBV20-1,CSAQRKGTGGYEQYF
TRBJ2-1,TRBV28,CASSSQTGPPNEQFF
TRBJ2-5,TRBV20-1,CSASKPGTQEAQYF
TRBJ2-1,TRBV9,CASSASGGVLNEQFF
TRBJ2-6,TRBV29-1,CSVVMAGANVLTF
TRBJ1-2,TRBV7-2,CASSSSGRGRDYGYTF